A single TCR beta chain is shown here with its context. This sample was taken from a study of T cell repertoires in cytomegalovirus infection. The length of the CDR3 is 14 residues. Germline lookup yields CDR1 SGHRS and CDR2 YFSETQ. V was pared by 1 base and J by 1 base, with 8 bases between. TCRdb processed the reads anew with MiXCR; each CDR3 protein has one entry. The table lists 200,000 to 300,000 distinct CDR3 sequences, roughly 13% of them singletons. The sequenced material came from PBMCs. The receptor comes from a human donor in good health (CMV status not recorded). Some clones in this sample may be carry-over from other donors' samples. J is TRBJ1-1 and V is TRBV5-1; D is unresolved. Here the CDR3 DNA reads TGCGCCAGCAGCTTGAGAGAGGAGAACACTGAAGCTTTCTTT. This codes for CASSLREENTEAFF.